A selection of T cell receptor beta chains follows, all from one sample in a study of CD8+CD57+ T cells in acquired aplastic anemia. TCRdb called the reads again in MiXCR, with one record for every CDR3 protein. Among about 170,000 distinct CDR3 sequences listed, around 60% were seen once. Sequencing was done on a sample of sorted CD4+, CD8+, or CD8+CD57+ T cells (not recorded which) from PBMCs. These receptors were obtained from a human donor in good health. Both conserved end residues are part of each CDR3. D genes are given only for firm matches. The listing skips clone size in some rows; elsewhere it reads once, few, many or a size class.

v_call	clone_size	j_call	d_call	cdr3_nt	cdr3_aa
TRBV5-6	.	TRBJ2-5	TRBD1	TGTGCCAGCAGCTTGTTCGCGGAAGGGGGCTTGAAGGAGACCCAGTACTTC	CASSLFAEGGLKETQYF
TRBV30	.	TRBJ2-2	.	TGTGCCTGGGATAAACTCAGGGGTACCGGGGAGCTGTTTTTT	CAWDKLRGTGELFF
TRBV2	.	TRBJ1-4	.	TGTGCCAGCAGTGAAAAGGGAAGTGAAAAACTGTTTTTT	CASSEKGSEKLFF
TRBV5-6	many	TRBJ1-1	.	TGTGCCAGCAGCGTACAGGGTTCGAGCACTGAAGCTTTCTTT	CASSVQGSSTEAFF
TRBV10-3	.	TRBJ1-6	TRBD1	TGTGCCATCAGTGGACTAGGGACAGGGAAGGATTCACCCCTCCACTTT	CAISGLGTGKDSPLHF
TRBV6-6	.	TRBJ2-1	TRBD2	TGTGCCAGCAGTCGAGGACTAGCGAGTTATGAGCAGTTCTTC	CASSRGLASYEQFF
TRBV30	many	TRBJ2-7	.	TGTGCCTGGAGCCGGATGGTTGACGAGCAGTACTTC	CAWSRMVDEQYF
TRBV7-8	many	TRBJ1-2	.	TGTGCCAGCAGCTTAGCTTTGGTCAGTTCTAACTATGGCTACACCTTC	CASSLALVSSNYGYTF
TRBV15	few	TRBJ2-5	TRBD2	TGTGCCACCAGCAGGGGGAGGGAAGAGACCCAGTACTTC	CATSRGREETQYF
TRBV7-2	many	TRBJ1-2	.	TGTGCCAGCAGCTCAGGCACAGGTTGGGACTATGGCTACACCTTC	CASSSGTGWDYGYTF
TRBV2	.	TRBJ2-5	TRBD2	TGTGCCAGCAGCCCTCGGGGGGGGCCAGAGACCCAGTACTTC	CASSPRGGPETQYF
TRBV6-5	.	TRBJ1-1	TRBD1	TGTGCCAGCAGCCCCGGGACAGCGAACACTGAAGCTCTCTTT	CASSPGTANTEALF
TRBV20-1	.	TRBJ2-5	.	TGCAGTGCACTGACGGGTGGTTTAGGGACCCAGTACTTC	CSALTGGLGTQYF
TRBV4-2	many	TRBJ2-2	.	TGTGCCAGCAGCCAAGATGGGAAGGGCAAATCGAACACCGGGGAGCTGTTTTTT	CASSQDGKGKSNTGELFF
TRBV20-1	.	TRBJ2-7	TRBD1	TGCAGTGCTAGGCCTCCGGGACAGAGGACCTACGAGCAGTACTTC	CSARPPGQRTYEQYF
TRBV24-1	few	TRBJ2-7	TRBD2	TGTGCCACCAGCCCAGGGACTACGGGGGAGCAGTACTTC	CATSPGTTGEQYF
TRBV24-1	.	TRBJ2-1	.	TGTGCCACCCAGCAGGGGCCCTACAATGAGCAGTTCTTC	CATQQGPYNEQFF
TRBV9	few	TRBJ2-1	.	TGTGCCAGCAGCGTAGTCTCCTACAATGAGCAGTTCTTC	CASSVVSYNEQFF
TRBV20-1	many	TRBJ2-7	.	TGCAGTGCCGTGCAGGGGTTTCCTTACGAGCAGTACTTC	CSAVQGFPYEQYF
TRBV10-3	.	TRBJ1-3	.	TGTGCCATGGCAGGGCCGGGAAACACCATATATTTT	CAMAGPGNTIYF
TRBV11-2	many	TRBJ2-1	.	TGTGCCAGCAGAGAACAGGGTACCAATGAGCAGTTCTTC	CASREQGTNEQFF
TRBV20-1	.	TRBJ1-2	.	TGCAGTGCTAGACCGGGGGAACTCTATGGCTACACCTTC	CSARPGELYGYTF
TRBV7-9	.	TRBJ2-7	.	TGTGCCAGCAGCCACAGACAACTTTACGAGCAGTACTTC	CASSHRQLYEQYF
TRBV24-1	.	TRBJ2-7	.	TGTGCCACCAGTACGGCAGGACACTACGAGCAGTACTTC	CATSTAGHYEQYF
TRBV11-2	few	TRBJ2-7	.	TGTGCCAGCAGCTTCAGCCCCGAGCAGTACTTC	CASSFSPEQYF
TRBV5-6	.	TRBJ2-7	TRBD2	TGTGCCAGCAGTCTACCAAGGACTAGCGGGGGCGAGCAGTACTTC	CASSLPRTSGGEQYF
TRBV7-8	many	TRBJ1-3	.	TGTGCCAGCAGCTTCCAGGGATACCGCAACACCATATATTTT	CASSFQGYRNTIYF
TRBV12-3/TRBV12-4	few	TRBJ1-2	TRBD1	TGTGCCAGCAGTCGGGACAGGGCACCGACCTTC	CASSRDRAPTF
TRBV20-1	.	TRBJ2-1	.	TGCAGTGCTAGGGGGGGATTAAACAGGGGTTACTATGAGCAGTTCTTC	CSARGGLNRGYYEQFF
TRBV24-1	.	TRBJ1-5	.	TGTGCCAGCAGTTTGTGGGGACCGGGTCAGCTCCAGCATTTT	CASSLWGPGQLQHF
TRBV5-1	.	TRBJ2-7	.	TGCGCCAGCAGAACAGAAGACGAGCAGTACTTC	CASRTEDEQYF
TRBV29-1	.	TRBJ1-1	.	TGCAGCGTTGAAGATGGCCCGGGGACTGAAGCTTTCTTT	CSVEDGPGTEAFF
TRBV25-1	.	TRBJ1-1	.	TGTGCCAGCAGTGATGTGGGGGCGGATAAGAACACTGAAGCTTTCTTT	CASSDVGADKNTEAFF
TRBV4-2	.	TRBJ1-3	.	TGTGCCAGCAGGGTAACAGGCTTCTCTGGAAACACCATATATTTT	CASRVTGFSGNTIYF
TRBV7-9	.	TRBJ1-1	TRBD1	TGTGCCAGCAGCTTAGGAACAGGGGGAGTCATGAACACTGAAGCTTTCTTT	CASSLGTGGVMNTEAFF
TRBV5-8	many	TRBJ2-7	TRBD1	TGTGCCAGCAGTCCCGGGACAGGGGAGGGCGAGCAGTACTTC	CASSPGTGEGEQYF
TRBV2	.	TRBJ2-2	.	TGTGCCAGCAGGGGAACCCTATTAGGCAGGGACGCCGGGGAGCTGTTTTTT	CASRGTLLGRDAGELFF
TRBV19	.	TRBJ1-5	.	TGTGCCAGTATGGACTTGTGGAGCAATCAGCCCCAGCATTTT	CASMDLWSNQPQHF
TRBV7-6	.	TRBJ2-7	TRBD2	TGTGCCAGCAGCTTAGCTAGCGGGGGAGTCTACGAGCAGTACTTC	CASSLASGGVYEQYF
TRBV25-1	.	TRBJ2-5	.	TGTGCCAGCAGTGAAGGGGCCGGGGAAGAGACCCAGTACTTC	CASSEGAGEETQYF
TRBV6-1	.	TRBJ1-6	TRBD1	TGTGCCAGCATCCCAGGGGGATTCGGTTCACCCCTCCACTTT	CASIPGGFGSPLHF
TRBV4-1	many	TRBJ2-7	TRBD1	TGCGCCAGCAGCCAAGGATTAACAGGGGACTACGAGCAGTACTTC	CASSQGLTGDYEQYF
TRBV14	few	TRBJ1-6	.	TGTGCCAGCAGCCAATCTCGCCAGTTACCCCTCCACTTT	CASSQSRQLPLHF
TRBV27	.	TRBJ2-7	.	TGTGCCAGCAGTTTATTCCGCACCAACGAGCAGTACTTC	CASSLFRTNEQYF